This T cell receptor beta chain was retrieved from a study of blood T cell repertoires in COVID-19. The table came from immunoSEQ multiplex PCR; TCRdb's copy has only in-frame clones and leaves some out. The sample lists about 260,000 clones, over 80% occurring once. The CDR3 loop spans 15 amino acids. The V end was cut by 1 base, the J end by 1 base, with 10 bases between. The germline V gene encodes CDR1 KGHSH and CDR2 LQKENI. This TCR was recovered from a woman in her thirties or forties with acute or convalescent COVID-19. Input material: peripheral blood. The V and J genes are TRBV18 and TRBJ1-1; D remains unclear. The CDR3, as DNA: TGTGCCAGCTCACCACTCTGGCGGCAGAACACTGAAGCTTTCTTT. Protein sequence: CASSPLWRQNTEAFF.